The 12 T cell receptor beta chains listed next were all sequenced from one sample in a study of cytomegalovirus exposure and HLA in healthy donors. 60 Vbeta and 13 Jbeta primers were used in PCR. Clones were read by immunoSEQ multiplex PCR, and TCRdb kept only the in-frame ones, dropping some. The sample shows around 180,000 clones, 80% of them seen only once. Sequences were obtained from PBMCs. The receptors originated from a woman between 40 and 55 years old in good health and CMV-seronegative.

The rearrangement uses TRBV7-2 and TRBJ1-4, with 10 positions matching TRBD1. Trimming removed 4 bases from V and 8 bases from J; junction bases left unmatched: 10. Germline CDR1 SGHTA, CDR2 FQGNSA. This CDR3 has 16 amino acids. CDR3 amino acids: CASSSYGTGVEEKLFF. The CDR3 DNA reads TGTGCCAGCAGCTCTTATGGGACAGGGGTGGAGGAAAAACTGTTTTTT.

J is TRBJ1-1 and V is TRBV27, with 8 bases lining up with TRBD1. Germline CDR1 reads MNHEY; CDR2 reads SMNVEV (reference sequence). V gave up 6 bases and J gave up 4 bases; unmatched junction bases: 4. The CDR3 has 13 amino acids. The CDR3 nucleotides read TGTGCCAGCAGATCAGGGGGCTTCACTGAAGCTTTCTTT. Encoded protein: CASRSGGFTEAFF.

The V gene is TRBV5-1, the J gene TRBJ1-1; 9 nucleotides align to TRBD1. The CDR3 spans 14 residues. The trim removed 5 bases at V and 4 bases at J, leaving 6 bases unmatched. CDR1 SGHRS and CDR2 YFSETQ come from the germline V gene. The CDR3 spells CASRGDREATEAFF. In DNA, the CDR3 is TGCGCCAGCAGGGGGGACAGGGAGGCCACTGAAGCTTTCTTT.

This chain uses TRBV6-5 with TRBJ2-7, with TRBD1 as a possible D gene (7 bases). The ends were cut back, 7 bases at V and 6 bases at J, with 16 bases in the middle. Germline V gene sequence: CDR1 MNHEY, CDR2 SVGAGI. The CDR3 length is 13 residues. The CDR3: CASTQGDSTEQYV. CDR3 nucleotides: TGTGCCAGCACCCAGGGGGACTCCACCGAGCAGTACGTC.

This sequence joins TRBV13 and TRBJ2-5; tentative D call: TRBD1 (6 bases). CDR1 PRHDT and CDR2 FYEKMQ come from the germline V gene (reference sequence). Trimming shortened V by 5 bases and J by 3 bases, and 13 bases separated the two germline ends. CDR3 size: 14 residues. The CDR3 spells CASSPGQLKETQYF. CDR3 sequence (DNA): TGTGCCAGCAGCCCCGGACAGCTGAAAGAGACCCAGTACTTC.

CDR3 coding DNA: TGTGCCAGCAGCTTGGTCGTAGTGCTCCCGGCTGGGGCCAACGTCCTGACTTTC. This codes for CASSLVVVLPAGANVLTF. The chain has TRBV5-6 and TRBJ2-6; D is ambiguous. This CDR3 is built from 18 residues. CDR1 and CDR2 (germline): SGHDT, YYEEEE. Trimming removed 0 bases at V and 2 bases at J, with 15 bases between.

This clone was recorded a few times. The same CDR3 also results from other DNA sequences found in this sample. The gene calls are TRBV15 and TRBJ1-3; D unresolved. Germline values: CDR1 LNHNV, CDR2 YYDKDF (reference sequence). V was clipped by 6 bases and J by 3 bases, with 15 bases between them. This CDR3 contains 15 residues. The CDR3 is CATSHDKYSGNTIYF. The CDR3 region has the DNA TGTGCCACCAGTCACGACAAGTACAGTGGAAACACCATATATTTT.

This clone was seen a few times. The rearrangement links TRBV9 to TRBJ1-3; no firm D call. From germline, CDR1 is SGDLS and CDR2 YYNGEE. V lost 4 bases, J lost 0 bases, and 11 bases lay in between. The CDR3 has 15 amino acids. The CDR3 loop reads CASSTDPTSGNTIYF. In nucleotides, the CDR3 is TGTGCCAGCAGCACAGACCCTACCTCTGGAAACACCATATATTTT.

The V and J genes are TRBV7-2 and TRBJ2-1; weak D call: TRBD1 (6 bases). Trimming took off 4 bases at V and 4 bases at J, with 8 bases between the two ends. This CDR3 contains 13 residues. Germline V gene data show CDR1 as SGHTA and CDR2 as FQGNSA. DNA for the CDR3: TGTGCCAGCAGCTCAGGACAGTACAATGAGCAGTTCTTC. This gives the protein CASSSGQYNEQFF.

CDR3 sequence reads: CASSLGGAGAYNEQFF. Written as DNA, the CDR3 is TGTGCCAGCAGCTTGGGGGGCGCAGGGGCCTACAATGAGCAGTTCTTC. V gene TRBV5-4 combines with J gene TRBJ2-1, with D possibly TRBD1 on 6 matching bases. Germline V lookup: CDR1 SGHNT, CDR2 YYREEE (reference sequence). V lost 0 bases, J lost 2 bases, and 12 bases lay in between. The CDR3 runs 16 residues.

V gene TRBV5-1 combines with J gene TRBJ1-3; D is ambiguous. Germline V gives CDR1 SGHRS, CDR2 YFSETQ. The CDR3 has 14 amino acids. V lost 0 bases to trimming and J lost 6 bases, with 10 bases between them. This CDR3 reads CASSLDAEENTIYF. The CDR3 DNA follows: TGCGCCAGCAGCTTGGACGCAGAGGAAAACACCATATATTTT.

The chain carries TRBV7-2 and TRBJ1-2, with a weak D call TRBD1 (6 bases). The CDR3 totals 15 residues. Germline assignment: CDR1 SGHTA and CDR2 FQGNSA. V gave up 5 bases and J gave up 4 bases, with 17 bases separating them. This CDR3 reads CASSRRGGAGYGYTF. In DNA, the CDR3 is TGTGCCAGCAGCCGGCGGGGGGGCGCGGGCTATGGCTACACCTTC.